These T cell receptor beta chains were read from a single sample in a study of cytomegalovirus exposure and HLA in healthy donors. Assay: immunoSEQ multiplex PCR; the TCRdb copy retains only in-frame clones and omits some. The sample shows about 110,000 clones, more than 65% of them seen only once. What was sequenced was PBMCs. These receptors were collected from a man aged 25-45 years in good health and CMV-seropositive. CDR3s include the opening cysteine and the closing phenylalanine or tryptophan. D genes are given only for firm matches.

D: -
V: TRBV7-3
J: TRBJ2-5
CDR3: CASSFPSSLVEREETQYF

D: -
V: TRBV19
J: TRBJ2-6
CDR3: CASSIIFGGGANVLTF

D: TRBD1
V: TRBV9
J: TRBJ1-2
CDR3: CASSRQGAGGYTF

D: -
V: TRBV5-6
J: TRBJ1-4
CDR3: CATDSPGQFANEKLFF

D: -
V: TRBV11-2
J: TRBJ2-1
CDR3: CASTLVGVGDNEQFF

D: TRBD2
V: TRBV30
J: TRBJ2-5
CDR3: CAWSSGLAGGGWETQYF

D: -
V: TRBV27
J: TRBJ2-1
CDR3: CASSFPGVHNEQFF

D: -
V: TRBV2
J: TRBJ1-2
CDR3: CASKPGINYGYTF

D: TRBD1
V: TRBV27
J: TRBJ1-5
CDR3: CASRTGLQPQHF

D: TRBD2
V: TRBV28
J: TRBJ2-3
CDR3: CASSSGSSGGTDTQYF

D: TRBD1
V: TRBV7-2
J: TRBJ1-6
CDR3: CASSLDRGNSPLHF

D: -
V: TRBV19
J: TRBJ1-5
CDR3: CASSEAPGQYSNQPQHF

D: -
V: TRBV6-1
J: TRBJ1-5
CDR3: CASSEDPVDREPQHF

D: TRBD2
V: TRBV6-1
J: TRBJ2-5
CDR3: CASSGPGLAGAGYQETQYF

D: -
V: TRBV11-3
J: TRBJ2-1
CDR3: CASSSYGQGSSYNEQFF

D: -
V: TRBV7-2
J: TRBJ1-2
CDR3: CASSQLDSYGYTF

D: -
V: TRBV4-3
J: TRBJ2-7
CDR3: CASSQGRVLSNEQYF